The present T cell receptor (beta chain) was sequenced within a study of T-cell reconstitution after alpha-beta-depleted transplantation in children. J was trimmed by 3 bases and V by 5 bases; bases with no gene match: 2. The CDR3 is 13 residues long. This clonotype was counted ten times or more. Its antigen remains unknown. The TCRbeta library was prepared with unique molecular identifiers. TCRdb reanalysed the PCR reads using MiXCR and keeps one entry per CDR3 protein. The repertoire holds over 200,000 distinct CDR3 sequences, with 11% as singletons. Overall study findings and caveats: After transplant, at about two months, alpha-beta T cells were reportedly derived from several hundred expanded graft clones. Diversity and T-cell counts at one year after transplant derived mostly from new T cells. TCRbeta diversity was high at day 60 in some patients (a result of surviving recipient T cells and thymic progenitors).

This receptor was taken from a child less than two years old with acute myeloid leukemia, due to receive a stem cell transplant. The rearrangement links TRBV12-3 or TRBV12-4 to TRBJ2-7; TRBD2 matches at 9 bases. Sample: PBMCs, taken before TCRalphabeta/CD19-depleted stem cell transplant. For the CDR3, the DNA is TGTGCCAGCAGTCCTAGCGGGGACTACGAGCAGTACTTC. It translates to CASSPSGDYEQYF.